This T cell receptor beta chain comes out of a study of blood T cell repertoires in COVID-19. Germline lookup yields CDR1 LNHDA and CDR2 SQIVND (reference sequence). The CDR3 extends over 14 amino acids. V shed 8 bases and J 8 bases; nucleotides not matched to a gene: 12. Assay: immunoSEQ multiplex PCR; the TCRdb copy retains only in-frame clones and omits some. The sample lists 310,000 or so clones; about 90% were seen once. Cohorts were assigned according to the clinical history that participants reported. Symptom resolution, clearance, or two negative PCRs marked the recovered donors of Cohort 3. Sequencing was carried out using PBMCs or T cells enriched from blood (not recorded which). This sequence originates from a woman under 40 who had recovered from COVID-19. This chain links TRBV19 with TRBJ1-1; 9 bases align to TRBD1. The chain's CDR3 is CASLRAQGAAEAFF. CDR3 DNA: TGTGCCAGTTTGCGTGCACAGGGGGCTGCCGAAGCTTTCTTT.